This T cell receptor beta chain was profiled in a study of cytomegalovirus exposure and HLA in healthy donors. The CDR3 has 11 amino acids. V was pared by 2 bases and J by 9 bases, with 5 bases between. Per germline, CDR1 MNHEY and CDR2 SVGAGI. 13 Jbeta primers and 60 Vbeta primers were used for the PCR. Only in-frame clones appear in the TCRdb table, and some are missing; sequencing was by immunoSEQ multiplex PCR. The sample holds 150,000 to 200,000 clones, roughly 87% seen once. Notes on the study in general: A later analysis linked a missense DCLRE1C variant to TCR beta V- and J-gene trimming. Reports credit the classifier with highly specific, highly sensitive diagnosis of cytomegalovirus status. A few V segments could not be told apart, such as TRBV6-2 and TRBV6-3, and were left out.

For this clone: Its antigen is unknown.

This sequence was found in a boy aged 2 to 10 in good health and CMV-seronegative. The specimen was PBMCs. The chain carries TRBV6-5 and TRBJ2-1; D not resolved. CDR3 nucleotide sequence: TGTGCCAGCAGTTACGTCGGTGAGCAGTTCTTC. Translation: CASSYVGEQFF.